Each of the 31 T cell receptor beta chains below was sequenced from the same sample in a study of blood T cells in healthy people across ages. Primers used in a second PCR of about 6 to 12 cycles were a sample-barcoded 5' primer and a J-beta primer mix. TCRdb analysed the 5' RACE reads with MiXCR anew, one entry per CDR3 protein. This table holds 1 million or so distinct CDR3 sequences, more than 40% found once. The sequencing input was blood. Receptors originate from a woman aged 55-70 years in good health.

The J gene is TRBJ1-1, the V gene TRBV20-1; tentative D call: TRBD1 (6 bases). V gave up 0 bases and J gave up 0 bases, with 8 bases separating them. From germline, CDR1 is DFQATT and CDR2 SNEGSKA (reference sequence). The CDR3 runs 14 residues. The CDR3 DNA is TGCAGTGCTAGAGAAGGGGGGATGAACACTGAAGCTTTCTTT. This codes for CSAREGGMNTEAFF.

The gene calls are TRBV20-1 and TRBJ1-6; D is possibly TRBD1 (5 bases). Per the germline V gene, CDR1 is DFQATT and CDR2 is SNEGSKA (reference sequence). V was cut by 3 bases and J by 8 bases, with 17 bases left in between. The CDR3 has 15 residues. The CDR3 loop reads CSASLRALGDSPLHF. CDR3 nucleotide sequence: TGCAGTGCTAGCCTCCGGGCTCTGGGGGATTCACCCCTCCACTTT.

The V gene is TRBV6-2 or TRBV6-3, the J gene TRBJ2-6, with D possibly TRBD2 on 5 matching bases. The CDR3 covers 16 residues. The germline CDR1 and CDR2 sequences are MNHEY and SVGEGT. Trimming removed 8 bases from V and 4 bases from J, with 18 bases in between. The CDR3 region has the DNA TGTGCCAGCGAGGGTCGATATCTGGCGGGGGCCAACGTCCTGACTTTC. It encodes CASEGRYLAGANVLTF.

This clonotype showed up just a few times. The chain couples TRBV27 to TRBJ2-1; unclear D gene. Germline V gene sequence: CDR1 MNHEY, CDR2 SMNVEV (reference sequence). Trimming took off 1 base at V and 7 bases at J, with 8 bases between the two ends. This CDR3 contains 13 residues. CDR3 region: CASSLWSANEQFF. CDR3 in DNA: TGTGCCAGCAGTTTATGGTCCGCAAATGAGCAGTTCTTC.

This chain connects TRBV12-3 or TRBV12-4 to TRBJ2-7; perhaps D is TRBD1 or TRBD2 (5 bases each). The CDR3 covers 16 residues. With 6 bases removed from V and 5 bases from J, the gap between germline ends came to 23 bases. As DNA, the CDR3 is TGTGCCAGCAGCCGATACTCGGGACCCCAGAAGAACGAGCAGTACTTC. It yields the protein CASSRYSGPQKNEQYF.

This clonotype was recorded many times. The rearrangement joins TRBV2 to TRBJ2-7, with D tentatively TRBD2 (6 bases). Germline assignment: CDR1 SNHLY and CDR2 FYNNEI. The CDR3 loop spans 10 amino acids. Trimming pared 8 bases from V and 4 bases from J, leaving 6 bases between. CDR3 sequence (DNA): TGTGCCAGCGGGGGGTACGAGCAGTACTTC. Residues: CASGGYEQYF.

The genes are TRBV14 and TRBJ1-2; no reliable D call. The V and J ends lost 3 bases and 2 bases respectively, with 19 bases between them. Germline V gene data show CDR1 as SGHDN and CDR2 as FVKESK. CDR3 length: 17 amino acids. The CDR3 loop is CASSHTRRAGENYGYTF. CDR3 nucleotide sequence: TGTGCCAGCAGCCACACGAGACGGGCAGGTGAAAACTATGGCTACACCTTC. The full variable domain, in which reference TRBV14 and TRBJ1-2 provide the parts outside the CDR3, is EAGVTQFPSHSVIEKGQTVTLRCDPISGHDNLYWYRRVMGKEIKFLLHFVKESKQDESGMPNNRFLAERTGGTYSTLKVQPAELEDSGVYFCASSHTRRAGENYGYTFGSGTRLTVV.

The rearrangement links TRBV6-1 to TRBJ2-6, with D possibly matching TRBD2 (6 bases). With 1 base removed from V and 0 bases from J, the gap between germline ends came to 16 bases. Germline loops: CDR1 MNHNS, CDR2 SASEGT. The CDR3 consists of 19 residues. The CDR3 coding sequence is TGTGCCAGCAGTGAAGATATGTGGAGGGGATACTCTGGGGCCAACGTCCTGACTTTC. Translated: CASSEDMWRGYSGANVLTF.

This clonotype was observed a handful of times. This chain connects TRBV20-1 to TRBJ2-1; D gene unclear. Germline V lookup: CDR1 DFQATT, CDR2 SNEGSKA (reference sequence). This CDR3 comprises 13 residues. Trimming removed 3 bases at V and 2 bases at J, with 8 bases between. The CDR3 DNA sequence: TGCAGTGCTAGTGGGTTTGCCTACAATGAGCAGTTCTTC. It is translated as CSASGFAYNEQFF.

V and J are TRBV7-2 and TRBJ2-1, with unresolved D. V lost 2 bases, J lost 10 bases, and 18 bases lay in between. This CDR3 region has 15 residues. Germline loops: CDR1 SGHTA, CDR2 FQGNSA. The CDR3 nucleotides are TGTGCCAGCAGCTTATTTACCACCGCGGCGCAGGAGCAGTTCTTC. Translating gives CASSLFTTAAQEQFF. Combining the CDR3 with reference TRBV7-2 and TRBJ2-1 gives the whole variable domain GAGVSQSPSNKVTEKGKDVELRCDPISGHTALYWYRQSLGQGLEFLIYFQGNSAPDKSGLPSDRFSAERTGGSVSTLTIQRTQQEDSAVYLCASSLFTTAAQEQFFGPGTRLTVL.

The chain is built from TRBV7-3 and TRBJ2-2; the D gene could be TRBD1 or TRBD2 (5 bases each). Per the germline V gene, CDR1 is SGHTA and CDR2 is FQGTGA. This CDR3 has 14 amino acids. Trimming cost V 4 bases and J 6 bases, with 12 bases left between them. The CDR3 region is CASSWGSRPGELFF. The CDR3 nucleotides read TGTGCCAGCAGCTGGGGGAGTCGGCCCGGGGAGCTGTTTTTT.

The V and J genes are TRBV29-1 and TRBJ2-5, with a weak D call TRBD2 (6 bases). CDR3 length equals 13 residues. V dropped 5 bases and J dropped 5 bases, with 15 bases sitting between them. Germline-derived CDR1 and CDR2 are SQVTM and ANQGSEA. The CDR3 coding sequence is TGCAGCGTTAAAGCTTGGGCGGGGGAGACCCAGTACTTC. It specifies CSVKAWAGETQYF.

This clonotype was seen a few times. The chain has TRBV6-5 and TRBJ2-4, with D perhaps assigned TRBD1 or TRBD2 (6 bases each). The DNA end is a closer match to TRBJ2-7, so the J assignment may be wrong. This CDR3 spans 14 amino acids. Germline V CDR1 and CDR2: MNHEY, SVGAGI. CDR3 nucleotide sequence: TGTGCCAGCAGTCGAGGGGGACTGTACTACGAGCAGTACTTC. It codes for CASSRGGLYYEQYF.

The rearrangement links TRBV20-1 to TRBJ1-4; 9 bases align to TRBD1. The CDR3 loop spans 13 amino acids. Unmatched junction bases numbered 4, after V lost 4 bases and J lost 7 bases. Germline V CDR1 and CDR2: DFQATT, SNEGSKA (reference sequence). The DNA for the CDR3 is TGCAGTGCTATCCGACAGGGGGTTGAAAAACTGTTTTTT. Translated, it gives CSAIRQGVEKLFF.

This clonotype appeared a few times. The chain employs TRBV7-3 and TRBJ2-1; D is unresolved. Germline V gene sequence: CDR1 SGHTA, CDR2 FQGTGA. Between the trimmed V and J ends, which lost 1 base and 1 base, there was a span of 5 bases. CDR3 length equals 14 residues. The CDR3 nucleotides are TGTGCCAGCAGCTTAATCGGTTCCTACAATGAGCAGTTCTTC. Translating it yields CASSLIGSYNEQFF.

The rearrangement joins TRBV5-1 to TRBJ2-1, with 12 bases that match TRBD2. V dropped 7 bases and J dropped 7; count of bases not matched to a gene: 6. This CDR3 has 14 residues. Germline CDR1 and CDR2: SGHRS and YFSETQ. The CDR3 spells CASRLAGALNEQFF. The CDR3 DNA reads as TGCGCCAGCCGACTAGCGGGAGCTCTTAATGAGCAGTTCTTC.

The gene calls are TRBV2 and TRBJ1-2; D not certain. The CDR3 is 12 residues long. Germline V gene data show CDR1 as SNHLY and CDR2 as FYNNEI. V gave up 7 bases and J gave up 5 bases, with 11 bases separating them. CDR3 in amino acids: CASNPRTYGYTF. CDR3 coding DNA: TGTGCCAGCAACCCCCGGACGTATGGCTACACCTTC.

There are many counts of this clonotype. The chain joins TRBV20-1 to TRBJ2-7; 10 nucleotides match TRBD2. Germline assignment: CDR1 DFQATT and CDR2 SNEGSKA (reference sequence). The CDR3 is made up of 14 amino acids. Trimming took 5 bases from V and 2 from J; bases not matched to a gene: 6. In DNA form, the CDR3 reads TGCAGTGCTGCAAGCGGGGGGGCGACCTACGAGCAGTACTTC. This codes for CSAASGGATYEQYF.

V usage is TRBV29-1 and J usage is TRBJ1-1; no clear D gene. With 4 bases removed from V and 0 bases from J, the gap between germline ends came to 18 bases. The germline gives CDR1 SQVTM, CDR2 ANQGSEA. This CDR3 is built from 16 residues. The CDR3 DNA reads TGCAGCGTTGCCCGCCCGTTGGGTTCCATGAACACTGAAGCTTTCTTT. Translating gives CSVARPLGSMNTEAFF.

This sequence joins TRBV7-9 and TRBJ2-5; 7 bases map to TRBD1. After removal of 10 bases from V and 8 bases from J, the junction contained 7 bases not matched to a gene. CDR1 SEHNR and CDR2 FQNEAQ come from the germline V gene (reference sequence). The CDR3 loop spans 11 amino acids. CDR3 bases: TGTGCCACCGTACAGGGGCGAACCCAGTACTTC. Its protein is CATVQGRTQYF.

This clonotype was detected ten times or more. V usage is TRBV20-1 and J usage is TRBJ2-1, with D possibly matching TRBD1 (5 bases). Germline assignment: CDR1 DFQATT and CDR2 SNEGSKA (reference sequence). Trimming shortened V by 6 bases and J by 6 bases, and 12 bases separated the two germline ends. The CDR3 has 12 amino acids. CDR3 in DNA: TGCAGTGCCAAGGGGTGGGGCAATGAGCAGTTCTTC. This codes for CSAKGWGNEQFF.

This clonotype was seen a handful of times. J is TRBJ2-1 and V is TRBV29-1, with D hard to call. CDR1 is SQVTM, CDR2 ANQGSEA, per germline. Trimming left V 6 bases short and J 5 bases short, with 17 bases between. This CDR3 has 14 residues. The DNA of the CDR3 is TGCAGCGTCCTAGGACCCCGGGCGAACAATGAGCAGTTCTTC. This translates into CSVLGPRANNEQFF.

This chain joins TRBV20-1 and TRBJ2-5; no clear D gene. The CDR3 is 14 residues long. Germline-derived CDR1 and CDR2 are DFQATT and SNEGSKA (reference sequence). Trimming took off 3 bases at V and 1 base at J, with 12 bases between the two ends. The CDR3 is CSASIFFAQETQYF. CDR3 coding DNA: TGCAGTGCTAGTATCTTTTTCGCCCAAGAGACCCAGTACTTC.

Concerning this clonotype: Sequence at one end of the junction differs from germline and may be a read error. The CDR3: CASSLAGGDYGCTF. The DNA for the CDR3 is TGTGCCAGCAGCTTAGCGGGGGGGGACTATGGCTGCACCTTC. This chain links TRBV7-2 with TRBJ1-2; TRBD1 is a possible D gene (5 bases). Germline V gene lookup returns CDR1 SGHTA and CDR2 FQGNSA. This CDR3 comprises 14 residues.

This clonotype was detected a few times. The rearrangement links TRBV27 to TRBJ2-5; the D call may be TRBD1 or TRBD2 (6 bases each). Germline-derived CDR1 and CDR2 are MNHEY and SMNVEV (reference sequence). With 2 bases removed from V and 3 bases from J, the gap between germline ends came to 19 bases. CDR3 length equals 17 residues. The CDR3 loop reads CASSLTAGTWGEETQYF. The CDR3 region has the DNA TGTGCCAGCAGTTTAACCGCCGGGACATGGGGGGAAGAGACCCAGTACTTC.

The CDR3 spells CASSRVGNYGYTF. The CDR3 region has the DNA TGTGCCAGCAGCCGGGTCGGGAACTATGGCTACACCTTC. The V gene is TRBV7-9, the J gene TRBJ1-2; D not certain. Trimming cost V 5 bases and J 2 bases, with 9 bases left between them. Germline V gene lookup returns CDR1 SEHNR and CDR2 FQNEAQ (reference sequence). CDR3 length: 13 residues. The complete variable domain, with remaining parts taken from reference TRBV7-9 and TRBJ1-2, reads DTGVSQNPRHKITKRGQNVTFRCDPISEHNRLYWYRQTLGQGPEFLTYFQNEAQLEKSRLLSDRFSAERPKGSFSTLEIQRTEQGDSAMYLCASSRVGNYGYTFGSGTRLTVV.

The CDR3: CASSSDIAGGGAPGTDTQYF. The CDR3 nucleotides are TGTGCCAGCAGCTCCGATATCGCGGGAGGCGGAGCACCTGGGACAGATACGCAGTATTTT. This chain connects TRBV3-1 to TRBJ2-3, with 8 positions matching TRBD2. V dropped 5 bases and J dropped 3; count of bases not matched to a gene: 22. Germline assignment: CDR1 LGHDT and CDR2 YNNKEL (reference sequence). The CDR3 runs 20 residues.

A few counts support this clonotype. The chain employs TRBV6-5 and TRBJ2-3, with 7 bases lining up with TRBD2. CDR1 MNHEY and CDR2 SVGAGI come from the germline V gene. The length of the CDR3 is 14 residues. V was pared by 2 bases and J by 5 bases, with 4 bases of the junction left unmatched. The CDR3 DNA is TGTGCCAGCAGTTACGCGGGAGCTGGAGATACGCAGTATTTT. Amino acid sequence: CASSYAGAGDTQYF.

This chain connects TRBV9 to TRBJ2-7; D gene unclear. Germline V gene sequence: CDR1 SGDLS, CDR2 YYNGEE. Trimming removed 4 bases at V and 3 bases at J, with 14 bases between. The length of the CDR3 is 14 residues. Written as DNA, the CDR3 is TGTGCCAGCAGCTCCTATGCGGTAAGCTACGAGCAGTACTTC. Its translation is CASSSYAVSYEQYF.

There are a few counts of this clonotype. This chain joins TRBV7-3 and TRBJ2-1; perhaps TRBD2 as D (6 bases). The V gene's germline CDR1 is SGHTA and CDR2 FQGTGA. V lost 0 bases, J lost 3 bases, and 9 bases lay in between. CDR3 length: 15 residues. The CDR3 DNA follows: TGTGCCAGCAGCTTAACTAGCGGAATCTACAATGAGCAGTTCTTC. It is translated as CASSLTSGIYNEQFF.

This clonotype was picked up a small number of times. This sequence joins TRBV7-2 and TRBJ2-3; 9 bases are a match to TRBD2. The CDR3 totals 15 residues. Looked up from germline, CDR1 is SGHTA and CDR2 is FQGNSA. With 3 bases clipped from V and 4 bases from J, the junction kept 5 bases outside the gene matches. The CDR3 sequence is CASSFSGSRADTQYF. The CDR3 nucleotides read TGTGCCAGCAGCTTTAGCGGGAGCCGCGCAGATACGCAGTATTTT.